These T cell receptor beta chains were read from a single sample in a study of T cell repertoires in cytomegalovirus infection. TCRdb passed the reads through MiXCR, listing each CDR3 protein once. The data hold 310,000 or so distinct CDR3 sequences, with about 23% observed a single time. The sample was PBMCs. These receptors were collected from a human donor in good health (CMV status not recorded). Some clones in this sample may be carry-over from other donors' samples. Both conserved end residues are trimmed from each CDR3.

j_call v_call cdr3_aa
TRBJ2-5 TRBV19 ASSFLAGGQETQY
TRBJ2-1 TRBV4-1 ASSQDAYNEQF
TRBJ1-1 TRBV12-3/TRBV12-4 ASRRGFTEAF
TRBJ2-5 TRBV14 ASSQEIGSQETQY
TRBJ1-2 TRBV6-2/TRBV6-3 ASSDWDRGRGYT
TRBJ2-4 TRBV7-2 ASSRDRGQNIQY
TRBJ2-5 TRBV6-2/TRBV6-3 ASSVAGQGGETQY
TRBJ2-2 TRBV6-2/TRBV6-3 ASRPSGRFAGELF
TRBJ1-2 TRBV28 ASSLSLNYGYT
TRBJ2-5 TRBV28 ASSFAGGRQETQY
TRBJ1-1 TRBV20-1 SAGYSVMRLNTEAF
TRBJ1-4 TRBV28 ASSSNVDSVIEKLF
TRBJ1-5 TRBV6-6 ASSYSSGNQPQH
TRBJ1-4 TRBV20-1 SAKDRVRGKLF
TRBJ1-1 TRBV7-9 ASSLEEGTEAF
TRBJ2-1 TRBV28 ASSLPTANEQF